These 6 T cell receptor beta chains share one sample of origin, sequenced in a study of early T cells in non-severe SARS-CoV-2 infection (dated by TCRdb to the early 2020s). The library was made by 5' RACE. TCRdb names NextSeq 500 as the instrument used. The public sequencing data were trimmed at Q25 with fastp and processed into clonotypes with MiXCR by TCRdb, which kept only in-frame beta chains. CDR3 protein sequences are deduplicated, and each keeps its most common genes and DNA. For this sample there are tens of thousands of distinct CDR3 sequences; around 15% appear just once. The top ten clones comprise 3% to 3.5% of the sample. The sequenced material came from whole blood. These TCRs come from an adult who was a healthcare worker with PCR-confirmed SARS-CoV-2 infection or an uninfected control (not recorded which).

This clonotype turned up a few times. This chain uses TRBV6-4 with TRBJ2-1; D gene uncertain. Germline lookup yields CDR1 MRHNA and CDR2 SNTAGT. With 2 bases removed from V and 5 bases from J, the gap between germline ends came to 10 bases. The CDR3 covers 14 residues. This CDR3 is CASSDTAAHNEQFF. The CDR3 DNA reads TGTGCCAGCAGTGACACGGCGGCCCACAATGAGCAGTTCTTC.

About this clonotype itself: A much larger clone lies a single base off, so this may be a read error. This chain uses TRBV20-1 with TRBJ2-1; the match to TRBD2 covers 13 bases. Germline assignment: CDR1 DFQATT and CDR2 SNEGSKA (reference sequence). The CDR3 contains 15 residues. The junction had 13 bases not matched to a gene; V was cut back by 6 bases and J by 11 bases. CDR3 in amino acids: CSAPFPGLAGYKQFF. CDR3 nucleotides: TGCAGTGCCCCGTTCCCGGGACTAGCGGGATATAAGCAGTTCTTC.

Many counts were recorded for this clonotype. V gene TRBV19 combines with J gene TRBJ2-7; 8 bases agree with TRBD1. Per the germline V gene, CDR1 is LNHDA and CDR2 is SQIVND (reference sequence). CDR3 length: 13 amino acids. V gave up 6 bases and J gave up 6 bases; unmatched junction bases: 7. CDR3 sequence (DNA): TGTGCCAGTAGCTTGGACAGGGTGGGCGAGCAGTACTTC. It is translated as CASSLDRVGEQYF. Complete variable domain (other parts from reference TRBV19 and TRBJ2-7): DGGITQSPKYLFRKEGQNVTLSCEQNLNHDAMYWYRQDPGQGLRLIYYSQIVNDFQKGDIAEGYSVSREKKESFPLTVTSAQKNPTAFYLCASSLDRVGEQYFGPGTRLTVT.

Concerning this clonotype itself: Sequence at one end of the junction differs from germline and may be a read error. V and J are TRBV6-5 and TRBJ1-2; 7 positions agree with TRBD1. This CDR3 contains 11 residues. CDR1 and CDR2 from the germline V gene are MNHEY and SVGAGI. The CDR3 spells CASSNTGARIF. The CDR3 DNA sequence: TGTGCCAGCAGTAATACAGGGGCCAGGATCTTC.

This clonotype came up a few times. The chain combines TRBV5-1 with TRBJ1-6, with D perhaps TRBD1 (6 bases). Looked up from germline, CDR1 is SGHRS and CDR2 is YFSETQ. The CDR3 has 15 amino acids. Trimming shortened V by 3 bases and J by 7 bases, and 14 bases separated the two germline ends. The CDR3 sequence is CASSSPQGLNSPLHF. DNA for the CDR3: TGCGCCAGCAGCTCGCCACAGGGTCTGAATTCACCCCTCCACTTT.

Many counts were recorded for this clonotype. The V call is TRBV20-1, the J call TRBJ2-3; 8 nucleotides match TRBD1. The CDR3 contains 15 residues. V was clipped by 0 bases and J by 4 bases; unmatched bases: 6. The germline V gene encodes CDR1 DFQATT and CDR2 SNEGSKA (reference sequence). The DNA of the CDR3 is TGCAGTGCTAGAGATGCACAGGGGGTAGCAGATACGCAGTATTTT. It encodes CSARDAQGVADTQYF.